Each of the 5 T cell receptor beta chains below was sequenced from the same sample in a study of cytomegalovirus exposure and HLA in healthy donors. Assay: immunoSEQ multiplex PCR; the TCRdb copy retains only in-frame clones and omits some. The table lists roughly 130,000 clones, roughly nine tenths of them singletons, with around 9% in the top ten. The sample consisted of PBMCs. These receptors were collected from a woman aged 18-29 years in good health and CMV-seropositive.

The chain employs TRBV19 and TRBJ2-3, with D maybe TRBD1 (6 bases). From germline, CDR1 is LNHDA and CDR2 SQIVND (reference sequence). The V end was cut by 4 bases, the J end by 1 base, with 12 bases between. The CDR3 runs 15 residues. The CDR3 is CASSRGQMGTDTQYF. CDR3 DNA: TGTGCCAGTAGTAGAGGACAGATGGGCACAGATACGCAGTATTTT. The full variable domain, its missing parts supplied by reference TRBV19 and TRBJ2-3, is DGGITQSPKYLFRKEGQNVTLSCEQNLNHDAMYWYRQDPGQGLRLIYYSQIVNDFQKGDIAEGYSVSREKKESFPLTVTSAQKNPTAFYLCASSRGQMGTDTQYFGPGTRLTVL.

The chain carries TRBV14 and TRBJ2-7; D is perhaps TRBD1 (6 bases). Germline V gene data show CDR1 as SGHDN and CDR2 as FVKESK. Trimming shortened V by 6 bases and J by 3 bases, and 12 bases separated the two germline ends. This CDR3 has 13 residues. CDR3 amino acids: CASREGGGYEQYF. As DNA, the CDR3 is TGTGCCAGCAGGGAAGGGGGTGGCTACGAGCAGTACTTC.

The chain recombines TRBV2 with TRBJ1-1, with D unclear. Germline V gene lookup returns CDR1 SNHLY and CDR2 FYNNEI. Trimming pared 6 bases from V and 4 bases from J, leaving 18 bases between. The CDR3 length is 15 residues. The chain's CDR3 is CASSESFMQATEAFF. CDR3 coding DNA: TGTGCCAGCAGCGAATCATTCATGCAAGCCACTGAAGCTTTCTTT.

The rearrangement joins TRBV9 to TRBJ1-3, with TRBD1 matching over 7 bases. V gave up 7 bases and J gave up 3 bases; unmatched junction bases: 4. CDR3 size: 13 residues. From germline, CDR1 is SGDLS and CDR2 YYNGEE. The CDR3 bases are TGTGCCAGCTCGACAGGGTTTGGAAACACCATATATTTT. Translated: CASSTGFGNTIYF.

This chain links TRBV6-5 with TRBJ2-3, with 8 bases identical to TRBD2. The CDR3 has 12 amino acids. After removal of 6 bases from V and 6 bases from J, the junction contained 2 bases not matched to a gene. CDR1 and CDR2 (germline): MNHEY, SVGAGI. CDR3 DNA: TGTGCCAGCAGCCGGGGGGGGGATACGCAGTATTTT. Translated: CASSRGGDTQYF.